Detailed here is one T cell receptor beta chain. Its antigen is not identified. This CDR3 has 14 residues. Germline lookup yields CDR1 SNHLY and CDR2 FYNNEI. Making the TCR beta cDNA relied on 5'RACE template switching with UMIs. TCRdb reprocessed the 5' RACE reads and stores each CDR3 protein as one record, lacking DNA. The sample table sets out 150,000 to 200,000 distinct CDR3 sequences. This specimen belongs to a study of T cells expressing NK-cell markers. Study-wide points: Unclear, still, was the HCMV specificity of the expanded NKG2C+ T cell clones. In more than 5 donors, dominant CD3+CD56+NKG2C+ clones formed roughly 1.0-7.0% of CD8+ cells.

This sequence was found in a man aged 18 to 69 in good health. Sequencing was carried out using blood T cells: a sorted CD56 or NKG2C T cell subset, CD4+ or CD8+ T cells, or bulk PBMC T cells (not recorded which). V is TRBV2 and J is TRBJ2-3. The chain's CDR3 is CASAPSFLADTQYF.